This paragraph covers one TCR beta chain sequence. The record originates from a study of blood T cell repertoires in COVID-19. Study as a whole: Samples of COVID-19 (acute and convalescent) were obtained from the United States, Italy and Spain. T cells, B-cell-depleted T cells, or PBMCs provided the cDNA or gDNA that served as material.

Under the authors' procedure: Amplification of reference gene primers was used by the study to estimate nucleated cell counts. Only in-frame clones appear in the TCRdb table, and some are missing; sequencing was by immunoSEQ multiplex PCR. V, J and clone size are taken as reported in that table, and D and trimming were inferred from the DNA itself. The repertoire consists of over 200,000 clones, with around four fifths occurring once and the leading ten covering about 7.3%. Material for sequencing was peripheral blood. This TCR derives from a woman in her fifties or sixties with active or convalescent COVID-19.

The CDR3 region is CASSPGTGDNQPQHF. The CDR3, as DNA: TGTGCCAGCAGCCCCGGGACAGGGGACAATCAGCCCCAGCATTTT. This sequence joins TRBV11-2 and TRBJ1-5; 10 bases match TRBD1. The CDR3 length is 15 residues. V lost 5 bases and J lost 3; bases outside the gene matches: 4. Per germline, CDR1 SGHAT and CDR2 FQNNGV.